One sample yielded the 15 T cell receptor beta chains listed below, sequenced in a study of cytomegalovirus exposure and HLA in healthy donors. This PCR relied on a set of 60 Vbeta primers and 13 Jbeta primers. Method: immunoSEQ multiplex PCR; TCRdb's copy keeps in-frame clones and lacks some. The repertoire holds under 150,000 clones, with roughly 80% as singletons. The sample taken for sequencing was PBMCs. The receptor set was obtained from a middle-aged man in good health and CMV-seronegative.

The chain recombines TRBV6-5 with TRBJ2-2; 13 bases are shared with TRBD2. The V segment lost 3 bases and the J segment 8 bases; nucleotides outside the gene matches: 6. The CDR3 spans 16 residues. The V gene's germline CDR1 is MNHEY and CDR2 SVGAGI. For the CDR3, the DNA is TGTGCCAGCAGTTATTGGACTAGCGGGAGTCCGGGGGAGCTGTTTTTT. Its protein product is CASSYWTSGSPGELFF.

The chain links TRBV14 to TRBJ1-3, with D unclear. The ends were cut back, 0 bases at V and 8 bases at J, with 14 bases in the middle. The CDR3 spans 15 residues. Germline V lookup: CDR1 SGHDN, CDR2 FVKESK. CDR3 bases: TGTGCCAGCAGCCAAGATCTGCCTCGCCAGGACACCATATATTTT. The encoded protein is CASSQDLPRQDTIYF.

V is TRBV27 and J is TRBJ2-7; 12 bases are shared with TRBD2. Trimming cost V 4 bases and J 1 base; bases outside gene matches: 5. The CDR3 length is 16 residues. In germline, CDR1 is MNHEY, CDR2 SMNVEV (reference sequence). The CDR3 spells CASSSSLAGGSYEQYF. CDR3 sequence (DNA): TGTGCCAGCAGTTCGTCCCTAGCGGGAGGGTCCTACGAGCAGTACTTC.

The chain carries TRBV4-1 and TRBJ2-2, with D possibly being TRBD2 (6 bases). There are 15 residues in the CDR3. Germline V gene data show CDR1 as MGHRA and CDR2 as YSYEKL. Trimming stripped 3 bases from V and 4 bases from J, with 12 bases between. The CDR3, as DNA: TGCGCCAGCAGCCATGACGGGAGAGGCACCGGGGAGCTGTTTTTT. This encodes CASSHDGRGTGELFF.

J is TRBJ1-1 and V is TRBV29-1, with D possibly TRBD1 on 6 matching bases. V was trimmed by 7 bases and J by 1 base, leaving 16 bases between them. Germline CDR1 SQVTM, CDR2 ANQGSEA. CDR3 length: 14 amino acids. CDR3 nucleotide sequence: TGCAGCGGGGGGCACAGGGTCGGGAACACTGAAGCTTTCTTT. Translated: CSGGHRVGNTEAFF.

This clone was found a few times. The chain joins TRBV27 to TRBJ2-1, with TRBD1 matching over 9 bases. Looked up from germline, CDR1 is MNHEY and CDR2 is SMNVEV (reference sequence). There are 17 residues in the CDR3. J gave up 6 bases and V 2 bases, and 11 bases lay outside the gene matches. The CDR3 nucleotides are TGTGCCAGCAGTTTACGGGGGCGGGGACAGGGTTCCAATGAGCAGTTCTTC. Amino acids: CASSLRGRGQGSNEQFF.

This sequence joins TRBV4-3 and TRBJ2-1, with D possibly TRBD1 on 5 matching bases. V dropped 0 bases and J dropped 10 bases, with 10 bases sitting between them. Germline V gives CDR1 LGHNA, CDR2 YSLEER. The CDR3 totals 13 residues. This CDR3 is CASSQEGRAEQFF. The CDR3 DNA is TGCGCCAGCAGCCAAGAGGGCAGGGCAGAGCAGTTCTTC.

CDR3: CASSLGREYEQYF. The CDR3 region has the DNA TGTGCCAGCTCACTGGGACGGGAGTACGAGCAGTACTTC. The chain joins TRBV18 to TRBJ2-7; perhaps TRBD2 as D (6 bases). The germline V gene has CDR1 KGHSH and CDR2 LQKENI. The CDR3 runs 13 residues. V lost 4 bases to trimming and J lost 4 bases, with 11 bases between them.

Notes on this clone: Germline is not matched at one junction end, which may reflect a read error. The V call is TRBV2, the J call TRBJ1-2, with 7 bases matching TRBD1. Germline loops: CDR1 SNHLY, CDR2 FYNNEI. This CDR3 region has 13 residues. The CDR3 is CASSEQRMGQLLF. The CDR3 coding sequence is TGTGCCAGCAGTGAACAGAGGATGGGACAGCTACTCTTC.

CDR3 sequence (DNA): TGTGCCAGCACCCCCAAAGGCAGGGCGTATGGCTACACCTTC. Protein product: CASTPKGRAYGYTF. The gene calls are TRBV6-5 and TRBJ1-2, with D perhaps TRBD1 (5 bases). CDR1 and CDR2 from the germline V gene are MNHEY and SVGAGI. The CDR3 covers 14 residues. V was clipped by 7 bases and J by 5 bases, with 17 bases between them.

V gene TRBV5-1 combines with J gene TRBJ2-3, with D possibly matching TRBD2 (5 bases). V lost 0 bases and J 5 bases, leaving 7 bases between the germline ends. Germline values: CDR1 SGHRS, CDR2 YFSETQ. The length of the CDR3 is 13 residues. The DNA of the CDR3 is TGCGCCAGCAGCTTGGCCGGGGAAGATACGCAGTATTTT. This gives the protein CASSLAGEDTQYF.

V and J are TRBV27 and TRBJ2-1, with 11 bases aligning to TRBD2. The germline V gene encodes CDR1 MNHEY and CDR2 SMNVEV (reference sequence). J lost 9 bases, V lost 2 bases, and 12 bases had no gene match. The CDR3 spans 17 residues. CDR3 coding DNA: TGTGCCAGCAGTTTACTAGCGGGGGGCAAAGTTCTCCCTGAGCAGTTCTTC. This codes for CASSLLAGGKVLPEQFF.

The CDR3 sequence: CASSLPSLAGTRETQYF. The DNA of the CDR3 is TGTGCCAGCAGCTTACCCTCCTTGGCGGGGACTAGGGAGACCCAGTACTTC. The chain couples TRBV7-9 to TRBJ2-5, with TRBD2 identical over 8 bases. The germline V gene has CDR1 SEHNR and CDR2 FQNEAQ (reference sequence). CDR3 length: 17 residues. J lost 5 bases, V lost 2 bases, and 13 bases had no gene match.

The chain has TRBV7-9 and TRBJ2-7; 7 bases match TRBD1. V lost 4 bases to trimming and J lost 3 bases; unmatched junction nucleotides: 3. Per the germline V gene, CDR1 is SEHNR and CDR2 is FQNEAQ (reference sequence). CDR3 length equals 13 residues. This CDR3 reads CASSSRDSYEQYF. The CDR3 nucleotides read TGTGCCAGCAGCTCCCGGGACAGCTACGAGCAGTACTTC.

A few counts support this clone. This sequence joins TRBV4-1 and TRBJ1-4, with 9 positions matching TRBD1. Trimming removed 0 bases from V and 8 bases from J; junction bases left unmatched: 4. In germline, CDR1 is MGHRA, CDR2 YSYEKL. This CDR3 region has 15 residues. CDR3 loop: CASSQEDRGGEKLFF. The CDR3 nucleotides are TGCGCCAGCAGCCAAGAGGACAGGGGCGGCGAAAAACTGTTTTTT.